These 13 T cell receptor beta chains were sequenced from one sample in a study of early T cells in non-severe SARS-CoV-2 infection. MiXCR, run by TCRdb on the 5' RACE reads, gives a single entry per CDR3 protein. Of 25,000 to 35,000 distinct CDR3 sequences in the sample, 5.5% to 8% were seen once. The sample was whole blood. The receptors derive from an adult who was a healthcare worker with PCR-confirmed SARS-CoV-2 infection or an uninfected control (not recorded which).

This clonotype has more than one count but fewer than ten. This chain uses TRBV12-3 or TRBV12-4 with TRBJ2-1; D is perhaps TRBD2 (6 bases). The CDR3 has 13 amino acids. The V end lost 7 bases, the J end lost 4 bases, and 11 bases lay between the germline ends. The CDR3 coding sequence is TGTGCCAGCACGGCGGGACTTTACAATGAGCAGTTCTTC. Its protein product is CASTAGLYNEQFF.

By sample share, this clonotype is medium-sized (0.01 to 0.1%). The chain combines TRBV7-6 with TRBJ2-1; 11 bases are shared with TRBD2. V lost 5 bases, J lost 8 bases, and 8 bases stayed unmatched. The CDR3 consists of 15 residues. Per germline, CDR1 SGHVS and CDR2 FNYEAQ. DNA of the CDR3: TGTGCCAGCAGCGCCTTTACTAGCGGGAGTTATGAGCAGTTCTTC. Protein: CASSAFTSGSYEQFF. The full variable domain, completed using reference TRBV7-6 and TRBJ2-1, is GAGVSQSPRYKVTKRGQDVALRCDPISGHVSLYWYRQALGQGPEFLTYFNYEAQQDKSGLPNDRFSAERPEGSISTLTIQRTEQRDSAMYRCASSAFTSGSYEQFFGPGTRLTVL.

Relative to its sample, this clonotype is medium-sized. The V and J genes are TRBV20-1 and TRBJ2-1; the D gene is possibly TRBD2 (6 bases). The CDR3 is made up of 13 amino acids. Germline V gene data show CDR1 as DFQATT and CDR2 as SNEGSKA (reference sequence). V was clipped by 3 bases and J by 0 bases, with 6 bases between them. The CDR3 loop is CSARGGSYNEQFF. CDR3 DNA: TGCAGTGCTAGGGGGGGCTCCTACAATGAGCAGTTCTTC.

This sequence joins TRBV5-6 and TRBJ2-2; 7 nucleotides agree with TRBD1. Germline lookup yields CDR1 SGHDT and CDR2 YYEEEE. The CDR3 totals 16 residues. V was clipped by 4 bases and J by 2 bases; unmatched bases: 8. This CDR3 reads CASSLRRDSNTGELFF. CDR3 nucleotides: TGTGCCAGCAGCCTGCGCCGGGACAGCAACACCGGGGAGCTGTTTTTT.

This clonotype has ten or more counts. The rearrangement links TRBV5-1 to TRBJ1-4; 7 nucleotides line up with TRBD1. Trimming cost V 6 bases and J 0 bases; bases outside gene matches: 5. Germline V gene sequence: CDR1 SGHRS, CDR2 YFSETQ. The CDR3 contains 15 residues. This chain's CDR3 is CASTRTGPTNEKLFF. The CDR3 nucleotides read TGCGCCAGCACCAGGACAGGTCCAACTAATGAAAAACTGTTTTTT.

The rearrangement joins TRBV25-1 to TRBJ1-2; 9 bases line up with TRBD1. There are 14 residues in the CDR3. Trimming removed 6 bases from V and 3 bases from J; junction bases left unmatched: 5. Germline assignment: CDR1 MGHDK and CDR2 SYGVNS. The DNA for the CDR3 is TGTGCCAGCAGAGAAACAGGGGGCGACTATGGCTACACCTTC. It specifies CASRETGGDYGYTF.

Many counts were recorded for this clonotype. This chain uses TRBV7-8 with TRBJ2-7, with 7 bases identical to TRBD1. Germline V gives CDR1 SGHVS, CDR2 FQNEAQ. This CDR3 spans 16 amino acids. V lost 2 bases and J lost 0; bases outside the gene matches: 7. This chain's CDR3 is CASSLYGQASSYEQYF. CDR3 nucleotide sequence: TGTGCCAGCAGCTTATACGGACAGGCGAGCTCCTACGAGCAGTACTTC.

This clonotype was detected many times. This rearrangement joins TRBV28 to TRBJ2-7; D may match TRBD1 or TRBD2 (6 bases each). Trimming removed 3 bases at V and 2 bases at J, with 11 bases between. CDR1 and CDR2 (germline): MDHEN, SYDVKM. CDR3 length: 14 residues. For the CDR3, the DNA is TGTGCCAGCAGTTTGAGGGGGGAGCCCTACGAGCAGTACTTC. As protein: CASSLRGEPYEQYF.

This clonotype was detected ten times or more. The chain couples TRBV15 to TRBJ2-3; D gene ambiguous. Trimming pared 0 bases from V and 4 bases from J, leaving 14 bases between. The CDR3 extends over 16 amino acids. Germline CDR1 and CDR2: LNHNV and YYDKDF (reference sequence). CDR3 region: CATSRDDRKRADTQYF. CDR3 coding DNA: TGTGCCACCAGCAGAGATGACCGGAAACGGGCAGATACGCAGTATTTT.

A few counts support this clonotype. The chain couples TRBV5-1 to TRBJ2-1, with 14 bases aligning to TRBD2. This CDR3 spans 15 amino acids. The junction had 5 bases not matched to a gene; V was cut back by 2 bases and J by 10 bases. Germline V gene data show CDR1 as SGHRS and CDR2 as YFSETQ. CDR3 bases: TGCGCCAGCAGCTTTGGGACTAGCGGGAGTAAGGAGCAGTTCTTC. Amino acid sequence: CASSFGTSGSKEQFF.

Ten or more counts support this clonotype. This chain links TRBV12-3 or TRBV12-4 with TRBJ1-1; D call uncertain. The V and J ends lost 6 bases and 3 bases respectively, with 8 bases between them. This CDR3 has 12 amino acids. CDR3: CASRSGHTEAFF. The CDR3 DNA sequence: TGTGCCAGCAGGTCCGGCCACACTGAAGCTTTCTTT.

The V call is TRBV20-1, the J call TRBJ2-1; tentatively, D is TRBD1 (6 bases). The germline CDR1 and CDR2 sequences are DFQATT and SNEGSKA (reference sequence). The CDR3 runs to 14 residues. Deletions cut 6 bases from V and 4 bases from J, with 16 bases between. CDR3 loop: CSAGTDRGYNEQFF. The CDR3 DNA reads as TGCAGTGCCGGGACCGATAGGGGGTACAATGAGCAGTTCTTC.

This clonotype showed up just a few times. This chain links TRBV7-9 with TRBJ1-5; D not certain. Trimming took off 0 bases at V and 6 bases at J, with 3 bases between the two ends. From germline, CDR1 is SEHNR and CDR2 FQNEAQ (reference sequence). The length of the CDR3 is 12 residues. In DNA, the CDR3 is TGTGCCAGCAGCTTAGCGAGTCAGCCCCAGCATTTT. Translation gives CASSLASQPQHF.